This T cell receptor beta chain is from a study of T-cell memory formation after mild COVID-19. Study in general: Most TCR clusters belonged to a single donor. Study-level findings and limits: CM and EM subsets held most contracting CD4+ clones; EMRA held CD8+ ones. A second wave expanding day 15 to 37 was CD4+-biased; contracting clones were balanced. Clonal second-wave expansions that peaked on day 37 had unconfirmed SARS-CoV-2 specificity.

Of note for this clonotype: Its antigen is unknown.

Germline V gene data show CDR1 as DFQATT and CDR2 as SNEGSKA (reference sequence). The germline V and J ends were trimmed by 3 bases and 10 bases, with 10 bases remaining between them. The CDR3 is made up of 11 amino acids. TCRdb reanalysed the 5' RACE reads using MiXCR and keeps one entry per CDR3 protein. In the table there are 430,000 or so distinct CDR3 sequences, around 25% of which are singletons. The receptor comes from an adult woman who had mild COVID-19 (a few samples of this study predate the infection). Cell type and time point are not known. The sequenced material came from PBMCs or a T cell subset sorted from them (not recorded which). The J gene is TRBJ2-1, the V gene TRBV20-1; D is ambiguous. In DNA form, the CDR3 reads TGCAGTGCTAGTTCCCCGAGGGAGCAGTTCTTC. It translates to CSASSPREQFF.